This TCR beta chain was retrieved from a study of T cell responses to AZD1222 COVID-19 vaccine. Study background: Whether given at about 4 or about 12 weeks, second doses were pooled. Study outcomes and limitations: No repertoire was sampled before or during the peak T cell response, only after it. Spike-specific TCR breadth and depth rose after two AZD1222 doses.

This CDR3 has 16 amino acids. TCRdb keeps only in-frame clones here, not all; method: immunoSEQ multiplex PCR. The sample includes some 170,000 clones, about 88% of them seen just once. A word on this clone: No antigen is known for it.

The V gene is TRBV21-1, the J gene TRBJ2-7; TRBD1 reflects the table's D call only, with no check against the DNA. TRBV21-1 is reported as a pseudogene. This sequence originates from an adult in good health. This material consisted of peripheral blood, taken on day 0 of AZD1222 vaccination. The CDR3 DNA is TGTGCCAGCAGCAAGTTTATTAGGACAGGGGGGGACGAGCAGTACTTC. Protein sequence: CASSKFIRTGGDEQYF.